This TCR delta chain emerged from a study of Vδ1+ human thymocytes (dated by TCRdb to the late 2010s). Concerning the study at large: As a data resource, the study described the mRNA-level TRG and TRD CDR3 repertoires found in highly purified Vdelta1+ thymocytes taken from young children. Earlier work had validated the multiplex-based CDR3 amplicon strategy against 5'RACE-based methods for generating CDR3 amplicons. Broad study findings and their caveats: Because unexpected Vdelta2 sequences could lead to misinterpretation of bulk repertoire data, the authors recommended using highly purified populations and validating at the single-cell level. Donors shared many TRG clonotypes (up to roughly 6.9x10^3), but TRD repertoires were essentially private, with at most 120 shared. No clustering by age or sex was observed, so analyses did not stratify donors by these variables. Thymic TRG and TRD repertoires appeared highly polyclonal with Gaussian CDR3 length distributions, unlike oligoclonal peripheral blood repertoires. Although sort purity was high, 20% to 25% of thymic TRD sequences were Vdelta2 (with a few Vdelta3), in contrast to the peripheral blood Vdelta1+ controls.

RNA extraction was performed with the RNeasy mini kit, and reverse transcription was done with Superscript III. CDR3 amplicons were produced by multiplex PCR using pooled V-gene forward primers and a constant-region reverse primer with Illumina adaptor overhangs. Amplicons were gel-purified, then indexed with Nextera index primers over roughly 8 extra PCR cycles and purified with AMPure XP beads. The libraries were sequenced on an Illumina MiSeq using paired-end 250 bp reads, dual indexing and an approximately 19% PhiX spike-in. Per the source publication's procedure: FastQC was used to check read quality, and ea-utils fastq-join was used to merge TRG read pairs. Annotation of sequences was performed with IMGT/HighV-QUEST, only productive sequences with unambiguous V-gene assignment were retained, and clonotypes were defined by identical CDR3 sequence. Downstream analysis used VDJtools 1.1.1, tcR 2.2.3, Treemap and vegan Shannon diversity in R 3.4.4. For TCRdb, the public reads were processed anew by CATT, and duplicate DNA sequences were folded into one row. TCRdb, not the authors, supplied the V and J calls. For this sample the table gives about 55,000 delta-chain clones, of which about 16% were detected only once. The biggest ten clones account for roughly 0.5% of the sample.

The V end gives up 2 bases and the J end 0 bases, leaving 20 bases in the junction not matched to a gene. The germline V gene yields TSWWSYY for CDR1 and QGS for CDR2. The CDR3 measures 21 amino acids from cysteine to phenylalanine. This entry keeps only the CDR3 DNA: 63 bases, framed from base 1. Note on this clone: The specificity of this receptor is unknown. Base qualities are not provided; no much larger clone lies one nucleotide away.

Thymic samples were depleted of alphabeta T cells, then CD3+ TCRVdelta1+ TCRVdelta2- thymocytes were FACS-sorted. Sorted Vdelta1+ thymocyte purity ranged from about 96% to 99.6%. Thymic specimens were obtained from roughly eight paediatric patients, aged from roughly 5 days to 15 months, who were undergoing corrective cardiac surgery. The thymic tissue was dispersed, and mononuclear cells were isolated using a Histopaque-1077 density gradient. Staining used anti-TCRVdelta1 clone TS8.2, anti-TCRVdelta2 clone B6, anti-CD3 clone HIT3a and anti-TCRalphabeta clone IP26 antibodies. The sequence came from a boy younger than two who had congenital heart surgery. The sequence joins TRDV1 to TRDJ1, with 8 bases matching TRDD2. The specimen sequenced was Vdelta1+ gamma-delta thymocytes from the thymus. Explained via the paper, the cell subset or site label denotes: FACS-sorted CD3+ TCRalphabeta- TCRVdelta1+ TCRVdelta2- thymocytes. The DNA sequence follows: TGTGCTCTTGGGGAAAGGAGAGGGCCTACTTCCTACCCCCTGTACACCGATAAACTCATCTTT. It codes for CALGERRGPTSYPLYTDKLIF.